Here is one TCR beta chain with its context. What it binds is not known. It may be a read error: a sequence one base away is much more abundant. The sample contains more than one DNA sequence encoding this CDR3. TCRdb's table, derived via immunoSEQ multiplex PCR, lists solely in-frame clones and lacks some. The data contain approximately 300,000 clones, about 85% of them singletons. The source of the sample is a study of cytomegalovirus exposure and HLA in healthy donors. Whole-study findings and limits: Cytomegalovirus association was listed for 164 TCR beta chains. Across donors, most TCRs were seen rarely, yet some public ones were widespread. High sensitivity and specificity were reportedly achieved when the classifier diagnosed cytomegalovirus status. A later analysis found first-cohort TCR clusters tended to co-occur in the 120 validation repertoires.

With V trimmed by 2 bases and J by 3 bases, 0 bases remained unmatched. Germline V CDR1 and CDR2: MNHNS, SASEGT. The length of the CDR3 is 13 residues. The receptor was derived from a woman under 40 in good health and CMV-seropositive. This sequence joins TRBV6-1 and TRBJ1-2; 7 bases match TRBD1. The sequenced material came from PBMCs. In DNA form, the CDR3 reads TGTGCCAGCAGTGAACAGGGGGACTATGGCTACACCTTC. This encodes CASSEQGDYGYTF.